Shown below are 16 T cell receptor beta chains from a single sample sequenced in a study of T-cell memory formation after mild COVID-19 (dated by TCRdb to the early 2020s). The library was made by 5' RACE. The sequencing machine was an Illumina NovaSeq 6000. The public reads were quality trimmed at Q25 with fastp and then assembled into clones with MiXCR by TCRdb, keeping productive beta chains. Every entry covers one CDR3 protein and lists the most common genes and DNA from its rows. For this sample there are about 360,000 distinct CDR3 sequences; approximately 14% appear just once. Together, the top ten hold roughly 22% of the sample. The material sequenced was PBMCs or a T cell subset sorted from them (not recorded which). The receptors shown here come from a young man who had mild COVID-19 (a few samples of this study predate the infection). The sample titles of this study are shuffled in the database, so cell type and time point are left out; the donor was told from shared clones.

This clonotype was detected only a few times. The V gene is TRBV6-1, the J gene TRBJ2-5; the match to TRBD1 covers 9 bases. J gave up 7 bases and V 5 bases, and 11 bases lay outside the gene matches. Germline-derived CDR1 and CDR2 are MNHNS and SASEGT. The CDR3 has 15 residues. This CDR3 reads CASSSSPGQGRTQYF. The CDR3 region has the DNA TGTGCCAGCAGTTCCAGTCCGGGACAGGGTCGGACCCAGTACTTC.

The sample holds a few counts of this clonotype. The chain joins TRBV9 to TRBJ2-7, with 10 bases matching TRBD2. The J segment lost 4 bases and the V segment lost 0 bases, leaving 7 bases of the junction unmatched. Germline CDR1 and CDR2: SGDLS and YYNGEE. This CDR3 is built from 16 residues. This CDR3 is CASSVEASGGLYEQYF. CDR3 sequence (DNA): TGTGCCAGCAGCGTAGAAGCTAGCGGGGGATTATACGAGCAGTACTTC.

In its sample, this clonotype was seen a few times. Written as DNA, the CDR3 is TGCGCCAGCCGCCAGTCAGGCACAGATACGCAGTATTTT. Translating it yields CASRQSGTDTQYF. The chain uses TRBV5-1 and TRBJ2-3; D not resolved. The germline V gene encodes CDR1 SGHRS and CDR2 YFSETQ. Trimming cost V 7 bases and J 1 base, with 10 bases left between them. The CDR3 is made up of 13 amino acids.

This clonotype was observed a handful of times. The CDR3 is CASSESTATNEKLFF. CDR3 nucleotide sequence: TGCGCCAGCAGTGAGTCGACAGCAACTAATGAAAAACTGTTTTTT. The chain joins TRBV10-2 to TRBJ1-4; D is perhaps TRBD1 (5 bases). V dropped 0 bases and J dropped 0 bases, with 5 bases sitting between them. This CDR3 has 15 amino acids. Looked up from germline, CDR1 is WSHSY and CDR2 is SAAADI.

In this sample, this clonotype turned up a few times. This chain joins TRBV5-6 and TRBJ1-2, with TRBD1 as a possible D gene (5 bases). Germline values: CDR1 SGHDT, CDR2 YYEEEE. The CDR3 sequence is 12 residues long. V lost 3 bases, J lost 8 bases, and 11 bases lay in between. As DNA, the CDR3 is TGTGCCAGCAGCTGGGACTTTGGCGGCTACACCTTC. Translated, it gives CASSWDFGGYTF.

V is TRBV5-6 and J is TRBJ2-1; D not resolved. CDR1 is SGHDT and CDR2 is YYEEEE in the germline V gene. The ends were cut back, 2 bases at V and 5 bases at J, with 11 bases in the middle. CDR3 length: 14 residues. DNA of the CDR3: TGTGCCAGCAGCTTAGTGACAACTGACAATGAGCAGTTCTTC. Translated, it gives CASSLVTTDNEQFF. The complete variable domain, with remaining parts taken from reference TRBV5-6 and TRBJ2-1, reads DAGVTQSPTHLIKTRGQQVTLRCSPKSGHDTVSWYQQALGQGPQFIFQYYEEEERQRGNFPDRFSGHQFPNYSSELNVNALLLGDSALYLCASSLVTTDNEQFFGPGTRLTVL.

This clonotype showed up many times. This chain links TRBV4-3 with TRBJ2-1, with D unclear. Germline lookup yields CDR1 LGHNA and CDR2 YSLEER. This CDR3 region has 15 residues. V lost 1 base, J lost 3 bases, and 10 bases lay in between. Here the CDR3 DNA reads TGCGCCAGCAGCCAAGTGCTTTCGGTCTACAATGAGCAGTTCTTC. Its protein is CASSQVLSVYNEQFF.

This chain uses TRBV5-1 with TRBJ1-2; no reliable D call. This CDR3 has 14 residues. V was pared by 2 bases and J by 3 bases, with 11 bases between. CDR1 and CDR2 (germline): SGHRS, YFSETQ. CDR3 DNA sequence: TGCGCCAGCAGCTTTTCCAGTGACCACTATGGCTACACCTTC. Translating it yields CASSFSSDHYGYTF.

This clonotype came up a few times. This chain joins TRBV28 and TRBJ1-1, with TRBD1 identical over 10 bases. CDR3 length: 12 amino acids. V dropped 2 bases and J dropped 11; count of bases not matched to a gene: 2. Germline assignment: CDR1 MDHEN and CDR2 SYDVKM. Here the CDR3 DNA reads TGTGCCAGCAGTTTAAGACAGGGGGCGGCTTTCTTT. Amino acids: CASSLRQGAAFF.

The V and J genes are TRBV20-1 and TRBJ2-7; TRBD2 matches at 8 bases. This CDR3 comprises 15 residues. Germline CDR1 reads DFQATT; CDR2 reads SNEGSKA (reference sequence). Germline trimming cut 1 base from V and 3 bases from J; bases unmatched to any gene: 8. The CDR3 region has the DNA TGCAGTGCTAGAGCTCGGCGGCGGGGGGTCTACGAGCAGTACTTC. Translated: CSARARRRGVYEQYF.

The chain joins TRBV9 to TRBJ2-7, with 10 bases identical to TRBD1. V shed 7 bases, J shed 3 bases, and the junction held 1 base outside the gene matches. The CDR3 runs 12 residues. Germline V gene lookup returns CDR1 SGDLS and CDR2 YYNGEE. The CDR3 DNA reads as TGTGCCAGCGGGACAGGGGACTACGAGCAGTACTTC. Translated: CASGTGDYEQYF. The whole variable domain, remainder taken from reference TRBV9 and TRBJ2-7, is DSGVTQTPKHLITATGQRVTLRCSPRSGDLSVYWYQQSLDQGLQFLIQYYNGEERAKGNILERFSAQQFPDLHSELNLSSLELGDSALYFCASGTGDYEQYFGPGTRLTVT.

This clonotype was counted between two and nine times. The V gene is TRBV6-2 or TRBV6-3, the J gene TRBJ2-5; D might be TRBD1 (5 bases). Between the trimmed V and J ends, which lost 6 bases and 0 bases, there was a span of 11 bases. Germline V gives CDR1 MNHEY, CDR2 SVGEGT. This CDR3 contains 14 residues. The DNA of the CDR3 is TGTGCCAGCAGCTACGACAGAAACCAAGAGACCCAGTACTTC. Residues: CASSYDRNQETQYF.

The chain joins TRBV11-2 to TRBJ1-1; weak D call: TRBD1 (5 bases). The V and J ends lost 0 bases and 1 base respectively, with 6 bases between them. Germline V gives CDR1 SGHAT, CDR2 FQNNGV. This CDR3 is built from 14 residues. The CDR3 loop is CASSLEGENTEAFF. CDR3 coding DNA: TGTGCCAGCAGCTTAGAAGGGGAGAACACTGAAGCTTTCTTT.

This clonotype was observed a few times. The V and J genes are TRBV6-2 or TRBV6-3 and TRBJ2-3; 10 bases align to TRBD2. The CDR3 length is 17 residues. With 2 bases clipped from V and 0 bases from J, the junction kept 5 bases outside the gene matches. Germline loops: CDR1 MNHEY, CDR2 SVGEGT. CDR3 bases: TGTGCCAGCAGTTACCTAGCGGGGGAGTACAGCACAGATACGCAGTATTTT. The encoded protein is CASSYLAGEYSTDTQYF.

Only a few counts were recorded for this clonotype. This rearrangement joins TRBV6-5 to TRBJ2-3, with D possibly TRBD2 on 6 matching bases. V lost 0 bases, J lost 4 bases, and 8 bases lay in between. Germline CDR1 MNHEY, CDR2 SVGAGI. This CDR3 region has 14 residues. CDR3 sequence (DNA): TGTGCCAGCAGTTACTCCGGGGGATCAGATACGCAGTATTTT. This codes for CASSYSGGSDTQYF.

This clonotype has only a few counts. This chain joins TRBV7-3 and TRBJ2-2; 15 bases map to TRBD2. Germline CDR1 reads SGHTA; CDR2 reads FQGTGA. CDR3 length equals 18 residues. V was clipped by 4 bases and J by 5 bases; unmatched bases: 8. The CDR3: CASSSGTSGGPGTGELFF. CDR3 bases: TGTGCCAGCAGCTCCGGGACTAGCGGGGGGCCTGGGACCGGGGAGCTGTTTTTT.